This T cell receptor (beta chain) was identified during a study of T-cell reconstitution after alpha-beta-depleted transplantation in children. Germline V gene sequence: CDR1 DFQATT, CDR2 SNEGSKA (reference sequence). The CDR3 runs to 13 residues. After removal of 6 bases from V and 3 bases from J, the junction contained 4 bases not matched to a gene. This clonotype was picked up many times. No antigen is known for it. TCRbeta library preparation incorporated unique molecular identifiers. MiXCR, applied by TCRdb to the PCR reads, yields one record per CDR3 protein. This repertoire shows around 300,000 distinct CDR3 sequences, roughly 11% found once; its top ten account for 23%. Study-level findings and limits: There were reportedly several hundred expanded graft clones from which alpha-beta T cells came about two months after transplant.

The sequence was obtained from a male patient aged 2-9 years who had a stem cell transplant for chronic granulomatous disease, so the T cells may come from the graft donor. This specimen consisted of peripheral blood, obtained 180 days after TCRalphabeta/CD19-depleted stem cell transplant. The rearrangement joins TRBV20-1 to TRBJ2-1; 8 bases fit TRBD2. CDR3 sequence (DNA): TGCAGTGCCCCGACTAGCGACTACAATGAGCAGTTCTTC. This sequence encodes CSAPTSDYNEQFF.